The rows below give T cell receptor beta chains drawn from one sample of a study of blood T cell repertoires in COVID-19. TCRdb keeps only in-frame clones here, not all; method: immunoSEQ multiplex PCR. The data contain 200,000 or so clones, around 89% of them singletons. The sample comprised PBMCs or T cells enriched from blood (not recorded which). These receptors were obtained from a woman aged 18 to 35 in a cohort exposed to, infected with or recovered from COVID-19 (not recorded which). Both conserved end residues are part of each CDR3. The D gene is left open where the match is weak. Part of the rows lack a size; the others show once, few, many or a class for expanded clones.

cdr3_nt	cdr3_aa	v_call	d_call	clone_size	cdr3_length	j_call
TGTGCCAGCAGCAAACAGGGGGCGCAAACTGAAGCTTTCTTT	CASSKQGAQTEAFF	TRBV2	TRBD1	NA	14	TRBJ1-1
TGTGCCAGCAGTTTAAGGGGGGGTAGTGCGGGGAACACTGAAGCTTTCTTT	CASSLRGGSAGNTEAFF	TRBV27	NA	once	17	TRBJ1-1
TGTGCCAGCAGGGACAGGGGGCTCACCGGGGAGCTGTTTTTT	CASRDRGLTGELFF	TRBV6-5	TRBD1	NA	14	TRBJ2-2
TGTGCCGTGAGCAGACTAGCGGGAGTGGGCGGGGAGCTGTTTTTT	CAVSRLAGVGGELFF	TRBV6-5	TRBD2	NA	15	TRBJ2-2
TGTGCCAGCGGGCTTATTGGCTACACCTTC	CASGLIGYTF	TRBV12-3/TRBV12-4	NA	NA	10	TRBJ1-2
TGTGCCAGCTCTCTCCAGCAAGGGGGCAATTCACCCCTCCACTTT	CASSLQQGGNSPLHF	TRBV18	TRBD1	NA	15	TRBJ1-6
TGTGCCAGCAGTGAAGCGCAGTACGAGCAGTACTTC	CASSEAQYEQYF	TRBV2	NA	NA	12	TRBJ2-7
TGTGCCAGCAGCTTAGAGACTAGCGGGGGCAATGAGCAGTTCTTC	CASSLETSGGNEQFF	TRBV11-3	TRBD2	NA	15	TRBJ2-1
TGTGCCAGCAGCTTGGGCGGGACCCAAGGGAATCAGCCCCAGCATTTT	CASSLGGTQGNQPQHF	TRBV5-8	NA	NA	16	TRBJ1-5
TGTGCCAGCAGCACCCGGGACAGGTCCTACGAAGAGACCCAGTACTTC	CASSTRDRSYEETQYF	TRBV3-1/TRBV3-2	TRBD1	NA	16	TRBJ2-5
TGTGCCAGCAGCCAAGACCCATCTAGTGACTATGGCTACACCTTC	CASSQDPSSDYGYTF	TRBV3-1/TRBV3-2	NA	NA	15	TRBJ1-2
TGTGCCAGCAGCGCGGGGGGGCCGAATGAGCAGTTCTTC	CASSAGGPNEQFF	TRBV2	TRBD2	NA	13	TRBJ2-1
TGTGCCACCAGTGCGGCGGGAACTGAAGCTTTCTTT	CATSAAGTEAFF	TRBV24-1	NA	NA	12	TRBJ1-1
TGTGCCAGCTCACCAATTGCGGGCCGGGGGACAGATACGCAGTATTTT	CASSPIAGRGTDTQYF	TRBV18	NA	NA	16	TRBJ2-3
TGCGCCAGCAGTGAGGACACTCCCTCCAGCCTAGCCTTTAATTCACCCCTCCACTTT	CASSEDTPSSLAFNSPLHF	TRBV10-2	NA	NA	19	TRBJ1-6
TGCGCCAGCAGCCCGGGACAGTCATATGGCTACACCTTC	CASSPGQSYGYTF	TRBV5-1	TRBD1	NA	13	TRBJ1-2
TGTGCCAGCTCAGCGGGGACAGGTGGTGGCTACACCTTC	CASSAGTGGGYTF	TRBV18	TRBD1	NA	13	TRBJ1-2
TGTGCCAGCACCTTTATTGGGGCCGAGGCTTCTTACAATGAGCAGTTCTTC	CASTFIGAEASYNEQFF	TRBV28	NA	NA	17	TRBJ2-1
TGTGCCAGCAGTTTAGGTCAGGGTGATGGCTACACCTTC	CASSLGQGDGYTF	TRBV12-3/TRBV12-4	NA	NA	13	TRBJ1-2
TGCGCCAGCAGCCGGGGGGACACTGAAGCTTTCTTT	CASSRGDTEAFF	TRBV5-1	NA	NA	12	TRBJ1-1
TGTGCCAGCAGGGACTGGACTGAAGCTTTCTTT	CASRDWTEAFF	TRBV6-5	NA	NA	11	TRBJ1-1
TGTGCCACCAGTGGCCGGGGGGAGCGGGAGGGCACAGATACGCAGTATTTT	CATSGRGEREGTDTQYF	TRBV24-1	TRBD2	NA	17	TRBJ2-3
TGTGCCAGCAGCCCTCCGACAGGGGCAGACGAGCAGTACTTC	CASSPPTGADEQYF	TRBV28	TRBD1	few	14	TRBJ2-7
TGTGCCAGCAAGCAGGGAACCTACACAGATACGCAGTATTTT	CASKQGTYTDTQYF	TRBV13	NA	NA	14	TRBJ2-3
TGCGCCAGCAGCTTGGATATGCGGCAGGGTAACTACGAGCAGTACTTC	CASSLDMRQGNYEQYF	TRBV5-1	NA	NA	16	TRBJ2-7
TGTGCCAGCAGCGTAGCCCCCCTCCGAGACCCCGAAGGAGGTGAGCAGTTCTTC	CASSVAPLRDPEGGEQFF	TRBV9	NA	NA	18	TRBJ2-1
TGTGCCAGCAGTTTACCCGGCAATGAGCAGTTCTTC	CASSLPGNEQFF	TRBV6-5	NA	NA	12	TRBJ2-1
TGTGCCAGCAGTACTACGGGGACTAGCGGGTTCAATGAGCAGTTCTTC	CASSTTGTSGFNEQFF	TRBV27	TRBD2	NA	16	TRBJ2-1
TGTGCCAGCAGCCCTAACAAACCAGGCCTTAATGAAAAACTGTTTTTT	CASSPNKPGLNEKLFF	TRBV7-9	NA	NA	16	TRBJ1-4
TGTGCCAGCAGCCAAAACCAGGGCCTAACGAACACCGGGGAGCTGTTTTTT	CASSQNQGLTNTGELFF	TRBV7-3	NA	NA	17	TRBJ2-2
TGTGCCAGCAGCTTAGGGCTGTTGATACCCCAAGAGACCCAGTACTTC	CASSLGLLIPQETQYF	TRBV11-2	NA	once	16	TRBJ2-5
TGTGCCAGCGCCAAGGGACAGGGGGCAAGGAATGAGCAGTTCTTC	CASAKGQGARNEQFF	TRBV6-5	TRBD1	NA	15	TRBJ2-1
TGTGCCAGCAGCCGAGGACCGTTTGGACAGTCTCTTTCACCCCTCCACTTT	CASSRGPFGQSLSPLHF	TRBV7-6	NA	NA	17	TRBJ1-6
TGTGCCAGCAGACCCGGGGCGGGACGGTACAATGAGCAGTTCTTC	CASRPGAGRYNEQFF	TRBV6-5	NA	once	15	TRBJ2-1
TGTGCCAGTAGTACAATTCACCAAGAGACCCAGTACTTC	CASSTIHQETQYF	TRBV19	NA	NA	13	TRBJ2-5
TGTGCCAGCAGTTTGGGCGGGGGGGCCCGGTTCAATGAGCAGTTCTTC	CASSLGGGARFNEQFF	TRBV28	TRBD2	NA	16	TRBJ2-1
TGTGCCAGCAGCTTAGATGGGACAGGGGCCCACAATGAGCAGTTCTTC	CASSLDGTGAHNEQFF	TRBV7-9	TRBD1	NA	16	TRBJ2-1
TGTGCCAGCAGCGCAAATCCGCGGGGAGGCACAGATACGCAGTATTTT	CASSANPRGGTDTQYF	TRBV9	NA	NA	16	TRBJ2-3
TGTGCCAGCAGCGGGACTAGCGGGGACAATGAGCAGTTCTTC	CASSGTSGDNEQFF	TRBV9	TRBD2	NA	14	TRBJ2-1
TGTGCCACCAGTGATTTTACAGGGTCCGCGAACACCGGGGAGCTGTTTTTT	CATSDFTGSANTGELFF	TRBV24-1	NA	NA	17	TRBJ2-2
TGTGCCAGCCAACAAATTGCCGCGGGCCCGGGAAAGTATGGCTACACCTTC	CASQQIAAGPGKYGYTF	TRBV18	NA	NA	17	TRBJ1-2
TGTGCCAGCAGCTTAGACAGAAACGAGCAGTACTTC	CASSLDRNEQYF	TRBV7-9	NA	NA	12	TRBJ2-7
TGTGCCAGCAGCTTGGGCGGGGGGGGCCCGCATGAGCAGTTCTTC	CASSLGGGGPHEQFF	TRBV5-4	TRBD2	NA	15	TRBJ2-1
TGTGCCAGCAGTCTAGGACAGGGTCTGGGCTACACCTTC	CASSLGQGLGYTF	TRBV27	TRBD1	NA	13	TRBJ1-2
TGCGCCAGCAGCTTTGGACGGGGTCTCAGCTCCTACAATGAGCAGTTCTTC	CASSFGRGLSSYNEQFF	TRBV5-1	NA	NA	17	TRBJ2-1
TGTGCCAGCAGCTTAGTATCTCCGGGGGGCACTGAAGCTTTCTTT	CASSLVSPGGTEAFF	TRBV7-9	NA	NA	15	TRBJ1-1
TGTGCCAGCAGTGGCCGTCGACAGGGCGGGATCTATGGCTACACCTTC	CASSGRRQGGIYGYTF	TRBV25-1	TRBD1	NA	16	TRBJ1-2
TGTGCCAGCAGCTTAGTCCGGACAGGGCATGGCTACACCTTC	CASSLVRTGHGYTF	TRBV11-3	TRBD1	NA	14	TRBJ1-2
TGCAGCGTTCTTCTGGCGGGGGAACTAGATACGCAGTATTTT	CSVLLAGELDTQYF	TRBV29-1	TRBD2	NA	14	TRBJ2-3